This T cell receptor (beta chain) was identified during a study of cytomegalovirus exposure and HLA in healthy donors. Study-wide findings and caveats: A later analysis linked a missense DCLRE1C variant to TCR beta V- and J-gene trimming. Later analysis indicated greater clonal expansion among HLA-associated TCR beta chains than among equally common other chains.

Primers: 60 Vbeta forward and 13 Jbeta reverse. The repertoire was sequenced with immunoSEQ multiplex PCR; TCRdb's copy has only in-frame clones and lacks some. Of about 200,000 clones in the sample, roughly 80% are singletons; the top ten hold approximately 2.9%. Comments on this clone: Antigen: not known. Different DNA sequences within this sample yield the same CDR3.

Germline CDR1 reads SGHTA; CDR2 reads FQGNSA. Trimming removed 2 bases at V and 7 bases at J, with 11 bases between. The CDR3 extends over 13 amino acids. This sequence originates from a man aged 30-40 years in good health and CMV-seronegative. The chain links TRBV7-2 to TRBJ1-1; D uncertain. The material sequenced was PBMCs. CDR3 loop: CASSLIRAGEAFF. The CDR3 region has the DNA TGTGCCAGCAGCTTAATCCGGGCGGGTGAAGCTTTCTTT.